These T cell receptor beta chains were read from a single sample in a study of neurological immune-mediated disorders. From the 5' RACE reads, TCRdb called clonotypes with MiXCR, one entry per CDR3 protein. The data hold 45,000 to 65,000 distinct CDR3 sequences, with 7% to 10% observed a single time. Sequenced: PBMCs. These receptor sequences come from a woman aged 40 to 55 in good health. Both conserved end residues are part of each CDR3. The order of the fields is J gene, clone size, D gene, V gene, CDR3 DNA, CDR3 protein. A D gene is named only where the DNA matches it firmly. Part of the rows lack a size; the others show once, few, many or a class for expanded clones.

j_gene: TRBJ2-5; abundance: many; d_gene: .; v_gene: TRBV7-3; CDR3nt: TGTGCCAGCAGCTTGCTAGGCGGCGTGGGAGAGACCCAGTACTTC; CDR3aa: CASSLLGGVGETQYF
j_gene: TRBJ1-2; abundance: many; d_gene: TRBD1; v_gene: TRBV5-1; CDR3nt: TGCGCCAGCAGCTTGGAGGGACAGCTTAGCTATGGCTACACCTTC; CDR3aa: CASSLEGQLSYGYTF
j_gene: TRBJ2-1; abundance: many; d_gene: TRBD2; v_gene: TRBV6-5; CDR3nt: TGTGCCAGCAGTCCGGGACTAGCTGTAAACAATGAGCAGTTCTTC; CDR3aa: CASSPGLAVNNEQFF
j_gene: TRBJ2-7; abundance: many; d_gene: TRBD1; v_gene: TRBV25-1; CDR3nt: TGTGCCAGCAGCCATGGGACAGGGATCTACGAGCAGTACTTC; CDR3aa: CASSHGTGIYEQYF
j_gene: TRBJ2-5; abundance: .; d_gene: .; v_gene: TRBV12-3/TRBV12-4; CDR3nt: TGTGCCAGCGGATGGGGGGAGACCCAGTACTTC; CDR3aa: CASGWGETQYF
j_gene: TRBJ1-5; abundance: many; d_gene: .; v_gene: TRBV4-2; CDR3nt: TGTGCCAGCAGCCAAGATCTGGGCAGATATCAGCCCCAGCATTTT; CDR3aa: CASSQDLGRYQPQHF
j_gene: TRBJ2-1; abundance: many; d_gene: TRBD1; v_gene: TRBV5-1; CDR3nt: TGCGCCAGCAGCCCCGGGACAGGCTACAATGAGCAGTTCTTC; CDR3aa: CASSPGTGYNEQFF
j_gene: TRBJ1-5; abundance: few; d_gene: .; v_gene: TRBV20-1; CDR3nt: TGCAGTGCTAGATCTTCGGGCAGGGTGAATCAGCCCCAGCATTTT; CDR3aa: CSARSSGRVNQPQHF
j_gene: TRBJ2-5; abundance: many; d_gene: .; v_gene: TRBV14; CDR3nt: TGTGCCAGCAAGGGGTCGCGGGGACAAGAGACCCAGTACTTC; CDR3aa: CASKGSRGQETQYF
j_gene: TRBJ2-3; abundance: many; d_gene: TRBD2; v_gene: TRBV12-3/TRBV12-4; CDR3nt: TGTGCCAGCAGTTACCGGGGGGTAGCAGATACGCAGTATTTT; CDR3aa: CASSYRGVADTQYF
j_gene: TRBJ1-5; abundance: many; d_gene: .; v_gene: TRBV7-2; CDR3nt: TGTGCCAGCAGCTTAGCAGGGGGGGGAAACCAGCCCCAGCATTTT; CDR3aa: CASSLAGGGNQPQHF
j_gene: TRBJ1-2; abundance: .; d_gene: TRBD1; v_gene: TRBV27; CDR3nt: TGTGCCAGCAGTCACACATGGGTGGAGGGGGCGTATAACTATGGCTACACCTTC; CDR3aa: CASSHTWVEGAYNYGYTF